This T cell receptor (beta chain) emerged from a study of T cell responses to AZD1222 COVID-19 vaccine. Broader study findings: Only a handful of individuals given AZD1222 were seropositive at baseline. The donors showed a predominance of white British ancestry and of females, with possible underestimation of clonal diversity.

Generated by immunoSEQ multiplex PCR, the TCRdb table keeps only in-frame clones and is missing some. The sample has 150,000 or so clones, around 90% seen once. V dropped 7 bases and J dropped 10; count of bases not matched to a gene: 12. CDR1 is SQVTM and CDR2 is ANQGSEA in the germline V gene. The CDR3 sequence is 13 residues long. Researchers grouped second doses given at about 4 or about 12 weeks into one pool. Comment on this clone: The antigen is not known.

This rearrangement joins TRBV29-1 to TRBJ1-4; 7 nucleotides match TRBD1. Sequences were derived from peripheral blood, sampled 28 days after the second AZD1222 dose. This receptor was taken from an adult who received the AZD1222 COVID-19 vaccine. The CDR3 bases are TGCAGCGCCGCGGGACAGATAAATTCAAAACTGTTTTTT. It specifies CSAAGQINSKLFF.